Shown below are 12 T cell receptor beta chains from a single sample sequenced in a study of shared clonotypes between healthy human individuals. The table came from immunoSEQ multiplex PCR; TCRdb's copy has only in-frame clones and leaves some out. The repertoire holds roughly 500,000 clones, with around 73% as singletons. The sample comprised PBMCs. The source of these receptors is a woman aged 40 to 50 in good health. Some clones in this sample may be carry-over from other donors' samples.

The chain carries TRBV2 and TRBJ1-5; 7 nucleotides align to TRBD1. With 5 bases clipped from V and 4 bases from J, the junction kept 11 bases outside the gene matches. This CDR3 region has 16 residues. The germline gives CDR1 SNHLY, CDR2 FYNNEI. DNA for the CDR3: TGTGCCAGCAGTCTTTTTTCGACAGGGTCAAATCAGCCCCAGCATTTT. Amino acids: CASSLFSTGSNQPQHF. Supplemented by reference TRBV2 and TRBJ1-5, the full variable domain reads EPEVTQTPSHQVTQMGQEVILRCVPISNHLYFYWYRQILGQKVEFLVSFYNNEISEKSEIFDDQFSVERPDGSNFTLKIRSTKLEDSAMYFCASSLFSTGSNQPQHFGDGTRLSIL.

The chain has TRBV7-3 and TRBJ2-6; no firm D call. The CDR3 totals 15 residues. V lost 4 bases to trimming and J lost 1 base, with 8 bases between them. CDR1 and CDR2 from the germline V gene are SGHTA and FQGTGA. The CDR3 DNA reads as TGTGCCAGCAGCTCCGGGCAGTCTGGGGCCAACGTCCTGACTTTC. Amino acids: CASSSGQSGANVLTF.

The V gene is TRBV7-3, the J gene TRBJ1-1; the D gene is possibly TRBD1 (6 bases). Trimming shortened V by 5 bases and J by 4 bases, and 14 bases separated the two germline ends. The CDR3 totals 14 residues. CDR1 and CDR2 from the germline V gene are SGHTA and FQGTGA. CDR3 nucleotides: TGTGCCAGCAGCGGGCAGGGGCCGGGCACTGAAGCTTTCTTT. Translation: CASSGQGPGTEAFF. The full variable domain, completed using reference TRBV7-3 and TRBJ1-1, is GAGVSQTPSNKVTEKGKYVELRCDPISGHTALYWYRQSLGQGPEFLIYFQGTGAADDSGLPNDRFFAVRPEGSVSTLKIQRTERGDSAVYLCASSGQGPGTEAFFGQGTRLTVV.

V usage is TRBV6-1 and J usage is TRBJ1-5; possibly TRBD1 for D (5 bases). The V gene's germline CDR1 is MNHNS and CDR2 SASEGT. The V end lost 2 bases, the J end lost 5 bases, and 10 bases lay between the germline ends. There are 14 residues in the CDR3. The DNA for the CDR3 is TGTGCCAGCAGTGAATGGGACCAAGATCAGCCCCAGCATTTT. Its protein is CASSEWDQDQPQHF.

The CDR3 region is CASSQDLGSGHGTDTQYF. The CDR3 DNA follows: TGCGCCAGCAGCCAGGACCTCGGGTCGGGACACGGCACAGATACGCAGTATTTT. This sequence joins TRBV4-3 and TRBJ2-3, with D tentatively TRBD1 (6 bases). The germline gives CDR1 LGHNA, CDR2 YSLEER. CDR3 length equals 18 residues. Between the trimmed V and J ends, which lost 3 bases and 1 base, there was a span of 20 bases.

The CDR3 loop reads CASSIGARVAYEQYF. The CDR3 DNA is TGTGCCAGCAGCATTGGGGCAAGGGTTGCCTACGAGCAGTACTTC. This chain connects TRBV21-1 to TRBJ2-7; TRBD1 is taken as the D call from the table, unchecked against the DNA. TRBV21-1 is a recognized pseudogene. The length of the CDR3 is 15 residues.

The J gene is TRBJ2-7, the V gene TRBV28; unclear D gene. Trimming removed 5 bases from V and 1 base from J, with 6 bases in between. This CDR3 contains 12 residues. Per the germline V gene, CDR1 is MDHEN and CDR2 is SYDVKM. The CDR3 DNA follows: TGTGCCAGCAGTCACCGATCCTACGAGCAGTACTTC. This codes for CASSHRSYEQYF.

The V gene is TRBV11-2, the J gene TRBJ1-1; D uncertain. V lost 1 base, J lost 7 bases, and 10 bases lay in between. CDR3 size: 13 residues. The germline gives CDR1 SGHAT, CDR2 FQNNGV. CDR3 sequence: CASSLATWLEAFF. In DNA form, the CDR3 reads TGTGCCAGCAGCTTAGCAACCTGGCTTGAAGCTTTCTTT.

V and J are TRBV5-1 and TRBJ2-7; 9 bases line up with TRBD1. V lost 2 bases to trimming and J lost 3 bases; unmatched junction nucleotides: 6. Germline lookup yields CDR1 SGHRS and CDR2 YFSETQ. The CDR3 spans 15 residues. CDR3 region: CASSFSQGAVYEQYF. CDR3 DNA sequence: TGCGCCAGCAGCTTTTCACAGGGGGCGGTCTACGAGCAGTACTTC.

This clone appeared a single time. This chain links TRBV5-4 with TRBJ1-1; 8 bases line up with TRBD1. CDR1 SGHNT and CDR2 YYREEE come from the germline V gene (reference sequence). The length of the CDR3 is 19 residues. The trim removed 5 bases at V and 0 bases at J, leaving 18 bases unmatched. The CDR3 nucleotides read TGTGCCAGCAGTTCTCCCGCAACCGGGACAGGAATAATGAACACTGAAGCTTTCTTT. Amino acids: CASSSPATGTGIMNTEAFF.

On this clone: This could be a read error, since a much larger clone is one nucleotide away. The chain combines TRBV28 with TRBJ1-1, with 7 bases identical to TRBD1. The CDR3 covers 13 residues. Germline assignment: CDR1 MDHEN and CDR2 SYDVKM. CDR3 nucleotide sequence: TGTGCCAGCAGTACGGGACAGAACATTGAAGCTTTCTTT. Protein sequence: CASSTGQNIEAFF.

This rearrangement joins TRBV27 to TRBJ2-1; 7 bases agree with TRBD2. The CDR3 runs 15 residues. The V gene's germline CDR1 is MNHEY and CDR2 SMNVEV (reference sequence). The V and J ends lost 5 bases and 7 bases, in that order; junction bases with no gene match: 11. CDR3 nucleotide sequence: TGTGCCAGCAGTCGCGAATCACACGGGGGGAATGAGCAGTTCTTC. Protein: CASSRESHGGNEQFF.